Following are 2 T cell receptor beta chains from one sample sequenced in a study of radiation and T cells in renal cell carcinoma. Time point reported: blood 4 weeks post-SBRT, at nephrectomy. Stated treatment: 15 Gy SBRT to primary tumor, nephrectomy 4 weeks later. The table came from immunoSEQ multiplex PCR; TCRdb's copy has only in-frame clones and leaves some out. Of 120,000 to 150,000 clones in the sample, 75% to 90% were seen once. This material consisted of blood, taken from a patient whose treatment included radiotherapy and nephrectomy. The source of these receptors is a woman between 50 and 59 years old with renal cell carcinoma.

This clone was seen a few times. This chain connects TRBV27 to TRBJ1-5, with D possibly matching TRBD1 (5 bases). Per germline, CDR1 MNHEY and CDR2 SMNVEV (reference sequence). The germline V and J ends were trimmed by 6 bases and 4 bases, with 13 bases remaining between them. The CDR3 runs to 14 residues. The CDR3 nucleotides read TGTGCCAGCAGGCCAGGGTTGCGGAATCAGCCCCAGCATTTT. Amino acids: CASRPGLRNQPQHF.

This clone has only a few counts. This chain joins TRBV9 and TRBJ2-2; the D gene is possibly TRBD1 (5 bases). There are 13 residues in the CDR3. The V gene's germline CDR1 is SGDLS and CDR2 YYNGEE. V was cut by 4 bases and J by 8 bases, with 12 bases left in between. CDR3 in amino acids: CASSYRLGGELFF. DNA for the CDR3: TGTGCCAGCAGCTACAGGCTTGGGGGGGAGCTGTTTTTT. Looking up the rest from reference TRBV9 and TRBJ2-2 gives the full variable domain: DSGVTQTPKHLITATGQRVTLRCSPRSGDLSVYWYQQSLDQGLQFLIQYYNGEERAKGNILERFSAQQFPDLHSELNLSSLELGDSALYFCASSYRLGGELFFGEGSRLTVL.